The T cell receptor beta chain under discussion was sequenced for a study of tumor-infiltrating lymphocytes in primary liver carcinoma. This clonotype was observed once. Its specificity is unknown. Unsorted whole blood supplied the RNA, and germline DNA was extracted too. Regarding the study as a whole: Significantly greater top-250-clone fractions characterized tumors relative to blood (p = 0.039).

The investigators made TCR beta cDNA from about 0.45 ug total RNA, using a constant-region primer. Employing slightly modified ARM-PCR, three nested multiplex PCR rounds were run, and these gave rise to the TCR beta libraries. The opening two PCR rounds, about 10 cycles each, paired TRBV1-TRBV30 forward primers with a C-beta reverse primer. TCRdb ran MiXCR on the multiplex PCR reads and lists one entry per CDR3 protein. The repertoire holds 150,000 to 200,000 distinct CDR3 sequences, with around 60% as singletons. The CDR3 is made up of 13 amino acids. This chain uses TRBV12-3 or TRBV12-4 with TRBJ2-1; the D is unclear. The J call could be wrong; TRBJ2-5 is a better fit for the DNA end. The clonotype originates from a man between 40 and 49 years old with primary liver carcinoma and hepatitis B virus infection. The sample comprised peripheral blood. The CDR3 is CASSLLPRETQYF. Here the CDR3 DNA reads TGTGCCAGCAGTTTACTTCCCCGAGAGACCCAGTACTTC.